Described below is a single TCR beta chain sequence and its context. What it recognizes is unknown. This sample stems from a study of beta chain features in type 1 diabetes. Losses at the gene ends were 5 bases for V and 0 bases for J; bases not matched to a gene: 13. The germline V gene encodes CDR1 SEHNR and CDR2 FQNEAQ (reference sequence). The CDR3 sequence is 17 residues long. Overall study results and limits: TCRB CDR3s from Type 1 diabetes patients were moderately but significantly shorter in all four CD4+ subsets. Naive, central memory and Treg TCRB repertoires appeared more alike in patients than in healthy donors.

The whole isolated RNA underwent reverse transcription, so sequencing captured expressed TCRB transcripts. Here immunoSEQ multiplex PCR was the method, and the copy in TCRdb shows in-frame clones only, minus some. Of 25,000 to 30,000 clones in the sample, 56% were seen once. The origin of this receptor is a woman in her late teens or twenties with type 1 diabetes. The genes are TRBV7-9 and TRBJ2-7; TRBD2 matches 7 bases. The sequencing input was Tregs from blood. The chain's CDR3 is CASSGRGRFSSSYEQYF. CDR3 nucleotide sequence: TGTGCCAGCAGCGGGAGGGGCAGATTCTCCAGCTCCTACGAGCAGTACTTC.